Below are 18 T cell receptor beta chains sequenced from a single sample in a study of shared clonotypes between healthy human individuals (dated by TCRdb to the early 2020s). CD8 naive samples consisted of CD45RO-negative cells that were positively selected for CCR7, yielding a CD45RA+CCR7+ population without TemRA cells. Library creation used the immunoSEQ multiplex PCR assay. The source is immuneACCESS, and TCRdb retained only in-frame sequences with V and J called. Part of the clones is not carried over; for the studies checked, unresolved V genes explain less than half of this, and the remainder is unexplained. Present in this sample are over 2,000,000 clones, just under 95% of which were seen just once. The ten largest clones take up around 1.7% of the sample. The sequenced material came from naive CD8+ T cells from PBMCs. The cell subset or site label on this specimen signifies: CD45RA+CCR7+. The receptor set was obtained from a man aged 18 to 35 in good health. Some clones in this sample may be carry-over from other donors' samples.

The chain links TRBV7-9 to TRBJ1-2; D may be TRBD1 (6 bases). Looked up from germline, CDR1 is SEHNR and CDR2 is FQNEAQ (reference sequence). The CDR3 has 17 amino acids. V was clipped by 5 bases and J by 4 bases, with 23 bases between them. This CDR3 is CASSPRVLGGGAYGYTF. Here the CDR3 DNA reads TGTGCCAGCAGCCCTAGGGTCCTTGGGGGGGGCGCCTATGGCTACACCTTC.

The V call is TRBV7-6, the J call TRBJ1-2, with TRBD1 as a possible D gene (5 bases). V lost 10 bases to trimming and J lost 3 bases, with 12 bases between them. Per germline, CDR1 SGHVS and CDR2 FNYEAQ. This CDR3 has 12 amino acids. This CDR3 reads CAIPTAHYGYTF. CDR3 DNA sequence: TGTGCCATCCCGACAGCTCACTATGGCTACACCTTC.

A note on this clone: The sample contains more than one DNA sequence encoding this CDR3. The rearrangement uses TRBV27 and TRBJ2-7, with 12 nucleotides matching TRBD1. Trimming removed 3 bases from V and 6 bases from J; junction bases left unmatched: 3. Germline CDR1 reads MNHEY; CDR2 reads SMNVEV (reference sequence). This CDR3 is 14 amino acids long. This CDR3 is CASSFRDRGREQYF. CDR3 sequence (DNA): TGTGCCAGCAGTTTCAGGGACAGGGGGCGCGAGCAGTACTTC.

The gene calls are TRBV11-2 and TRBJ1-2; D may be TRBD1 (6 bases). This CDR3 spans 15 amino acids. Trimming cost V 3 bases and J 0 bases, with 11 bases left between them. Germline values: CDR1 SGHAT, CDR2 FQNNGV. CDR3 nucleotide sequence: TGTGCCAGCAGCTTGGAAAACAGGGCTAACTATGGCTACACCTTC. Protein sequence: CASSLENRANYGYTF.

This sequence joins TRBV28 and TRBJ2-7; 7 nucleotides line up with TRBD2. The CDR3 is 15 amino acids. V dropped 5 bases and J dropped 4; count of bases not matched to a gene: 11. CDR1 MDHEN and CDR2 SYDVKM come from the germline V gene. CDR3 coding DNA: TGTGCCAGCAGTCTCCTAGCGGAGCGGGTATACGAGCAGTACTTC. As protein: CASSLLAERVYEQYF.

The V and J genes are TRBV4-1 and TRBJ2-7; 7 bases agree with TRBD2. With 0 bases clipped from V and 2 bases from J, the junction kept 4 bases outside the gene matches. The CDR3 is made up of 15 amino acids. Looked up from germline, CDR1 is MGHRA and CDR2 is YSYEKL. CDR3 amino acids: CASSQDRGRAYEQYF. The CDR3 nucleotides are TGCGCCAGCAGCCAAGATCGTGGGAGGGCCTACGAGCAGTACTTC.

V usage is TRBV7-8 and J usage is TRBJ1-5; TRBD1 is a possible D gene (5 bases). The CDR3 contains 18 residues. V dropped 4 bases and J dropped 5 bases, with 24 bases sitting between them. CDR1 and CDR2 from the germline V gene are SGHVS and FQNEAQ. The CDR3 DNA reads TGTGCCAGCAGCTACCCGGGGCGAGGGTCACGGGCGGATCAGCCCCAGCATTTT. This codes for CASSYPGRGSRADQPQHF.

CDR3 bases: TGTGCCAGCAGTTTTCTCACTGAAGCTTTCTTT. Translating gives CASSFLTEAFF. The chain uses TRBV27 and TRBJ1-1; D is uncertain. CDR1 and CDR2 from the germline V gene are MNHEY and SMNVEV (reference sequence). The CDR3 sequence is 11 residues long. Between the trimmed V and J ends, which lost 3 bases and 4 bases, there was a span of 3 bases.

As for this clone: The sample carries other DNA sequences with the same CDR3. The J gene is TRBJ2-7, the V gene TRBV5-6; D may be TRBD2 (6 bases). The CDR3 loop spans 12 amino acids. The V and J ends lost 3 bases and 2 bases respectively, with 6 bases between them. Looked up from germline, CDR1 is SGHDT and CDR2 is YYEEEE. This CDR3 reads CASSSGAYEQYF. CDR3 coding DNA: TGTGCCAGCAGCTCGGGAGCCTACGAGCAGTACTTC.

In this sample, this clone turned up a few times. In the same sample, other DNA sequences code for this CDR3. The rearrangement links TRBV4-1 to TRBJ1-5; D is possibly TRBD1 (6 bases). Trimming removed 4 bases at V and 4 bases at J, with 8 bases between. The CDR3 loop spans 13 amino acids. The germline V gene has CDR1 MGHRA and CDR2 YSYEKL. CDR3 nucleotides: TGCGCCAGCAGCCCCGACAGGAATCAGCCCCAGCATTTT. Translation: CASSPDRNQPQHF.

The rearrangement joins TRBV6-5 to TRBJ2-1; weak D call: TRBD1 (5 bases). CDR3 size: 13 residues. V gave up 4 bases and J gave up 8 bases, with 12 bases separating them. From germline, CDR1 is MNHEY and CDR2 SVGAGI. The CDR3 loop reads CASSLHGAYEQFF. For the CDR3, the DNA is TGTGCCAGCAGTTTGCATGGGGCCTATGAGCAGTTCTTC.

The chain is built from TRBV7-9 and TRBJ2-2; D not certain. V was pared by 2 bases and J by 3 bases, with 10 bases between. Looked up from germline, CDR1 is SEHNR and CDR2 is FQNEAQ (reference sequence). This CDR3 spans 15 amino acids. CDR3 sequence (DNA): TGTGCCAGCAGCTTATCCCGGGCCTACACCGGGGAGCTGTTTTTT. This gives the protein CASSLSRAYTGELFF.

J is TRBJ1-2 and V is TRBV30; no firm D call. CDR1 GTSNPN and CDR2 SVGIG come from the germline V gene (reference sequence). The V gene lost 0 bases and the J gene lost 4 bases, with 12 bases spanning the gap. The CDR3 contains 14 residues. Written as DNA, the CDR3 is TGTGCCTGGAGTGTTGGGGAGGTTGGCTATGGCTACACCTTC. Encoded protein: CAWSVGEVGYGYTF.

This chain uses TRBV27 with TRBJ2-7; either TRBD1 or TRBD2 may supply D (5 bases each). This CDR3 comprises 13 residues. Trimming stripped 7 bases from V and 3 bases from J, with 13 bases between. CDR1 and CDR2 (germline): MNHEY, SMNVEV (reference sequence). This CDR3 reads CASTFAGGYEQYF. As DNA, the CDR3 is TGTGCCAGCACATTTGCTGGGGGCTACGAGCAGTACTTC.

This chain uses TRBV6-1 with TRBJ2-7, with a tentative D call TRBD1 (6 bases). This CDR3 contains 15 residues. Germline lookup yields CDR1 MNHNS and CDR2 SASEGT. The V and J ends lost 0 bases and 2 bases respectively, with 11 bases between them. The CDR3 sequence is CASSEASQGPYEQYF. The CDR3 DNA is TGTGCCAGCAGTGAAGCGTCACAGGGTCCCTACGAGCAGTACTTC.

The chain has TRBV7-6 and TRBJ2-7, with 8 bases aligning to TRBD2. Germline assignment: CDR1 SGHVS and CDR2 FNYEAQ. Trimming at V came to 5 bases and at J to 7 bases, leaving 16 bases not matched to a gene. The CDR3 covers 16 residues. CDR3 nucleotide sequence: TGTGCCAGCAGCCCCCGTACTAGCGGCGTATGGAGTGAGCAGTACTTC. Its protein product is CASSPRTSGVWSEQYF.

The chain is built from TRBV9 and TRBJ2-7; D gene ambiguous. Germline assignment: CDR1 SGDLS and CDR2 YYNGEE. V was shortened by 0 bases and J by 3 bases, with 13 bases between the two germline ends. The CDR3 loop spans 15 amino acids. The CDR3 sequence is CASSVGYSPNYEQYF. DNA for the CDR3: TGTGCCAGCAGCGTAGGGTACAGTCCCAACTACGAGCAGTACTTC.

The chain combines TRBV10-1 with TRBJ1-5; 7 nucleotides align to TRBD1. The V gene end was trimmed by 2 bases and the J gene end by 2 bases; junction bases not matched to a gene: 3. Germline V gene lookup returns CDR1 WNHNN and CDR2 SYGVQD (reference sequence). The CDR3 covers 15 residues. CDR3 sequence reads: CASSERDRGNQPQHF. The CDR3, as DNA: TGCGCCAGCAGTGAGCGGGACAGAGGCAATCAGCCCCAGCATTTT.